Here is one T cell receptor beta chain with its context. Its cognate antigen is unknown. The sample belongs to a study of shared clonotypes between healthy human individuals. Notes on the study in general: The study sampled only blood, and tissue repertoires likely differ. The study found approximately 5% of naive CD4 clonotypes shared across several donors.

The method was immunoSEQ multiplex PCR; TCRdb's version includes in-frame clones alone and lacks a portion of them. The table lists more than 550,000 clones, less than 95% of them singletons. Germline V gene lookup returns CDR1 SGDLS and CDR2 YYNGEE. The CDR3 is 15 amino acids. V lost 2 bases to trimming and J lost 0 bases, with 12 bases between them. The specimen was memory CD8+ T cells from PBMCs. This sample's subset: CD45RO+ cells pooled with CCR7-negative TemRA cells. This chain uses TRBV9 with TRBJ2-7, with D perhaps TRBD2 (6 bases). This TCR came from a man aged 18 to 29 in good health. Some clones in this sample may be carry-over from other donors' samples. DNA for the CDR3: TGTGCCAGCAGCGTCTCGGCGGGGAACTCCTACGAGCAGTACTTC. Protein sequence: CASSVSAGNSYEQYF.